These T cell receptor beta chains were read from a single sample in a study of OX40 agonist ivuxolimab in advanced cancers. Using immunoSEQ multiplex PCR, the repertoire was profiled, and TCRdb retains in-frame clones only, with some absent. The sample consists of tens of thousands of clones, 86% of them appearing once. The sample consisted of CD4+ or CD8+ T cells sorted from blood, taken in a trial of the OX40 agonist ivuxolimab. These receptors were collected from an adult with an advanced solid tumor such as melanoma, head and neck, liver or kidney cancer. Each CDR3 is given with its conserved first and last residue. The D gene is left open where the match is weak. Size is omitted from some rows. Given values are once, few, many or a class for expanded clones.

.	TRBV9	.	TRBJ1-6	TGTGCCAGCAGCGAGGGGGGGAGCGTCGGTTCACCCCTCCACTTT	CASSEGGSVGSPLHF
.	TRBV30	few	TRBJ1-1	TGTGCCTGGGAGATCGGGGGTGAAGCTTTCTTT	CAWEIGGEAFF
.	TRBV11-3	.	TRBJ2-1	TGTGCCAGCAGCGGGGGATTGGGCTCCTACAATGAGCAGTTCTTC	CASSGGLGSYNEQFF
.	TRBV7-2	.	TRBJ2-7	TGTGCCAGCAGCTTATCCGGGGGGCCCTACGAGCAGTACTTC	CASSLSGGPYEQYF
.	TRBV7-6	.	TRBJ2-1	TGTGCCAGCAGCGCGAGGACGGGAAGGACAAGCAATGAGCAGTTCTTC	CASSARTGRTSNEQFF
.	TRBV6-5	once	TRBJ1-5	TGTGCCAGCAGCACTCTCCGAATTGATCAGCCCCAGCATTTT	CASSTLRIDQPQHF
.	TRBV9	.	TRBJ1-4	TGTGCCAGCAGCGTTAGGGGGTCTAATGAAAAACTGTTTTTT	CASSVRGSNEKLFF
.	TRBV9	.	TRBJ2-5	TGTGCCAGCAGCGACCGACACGGAGAGGGGGAGACCCAGTACTTC	CASSDRHGEGETQYF
TRBD1	TRBV18	.	TRBJ1-2	TGTGCCAGCTCACCGGAACAGGGGACCGGTGGCTACACCTTC	CASSPEQGTGGYTF
.	TRBV4-1	.	TRBJ2-5	TGCGCCAGCAGCCAAGATCTGGGAAGGGGTGGGGAGACCCAGTACTTC	CASSQDLGRGGETQYF
TRBD1	TRBV5-6	.	TRBJ1-1	TGTGCCAGCAGACTGACAGGGGATGGCACTGAAGCTTTCTTT	CASRLTGDGTEAFF
.	TRBV19	few	TRBJ1-1	TGTGCCAGTAGTAACAGGCAGACTGAAGCTTTCTTT	CASSNRQTEAFF
.	TRBV6-1	.	TRBJ1-1	TGTGCCAGCAGTGAGTTTCCAGAGAACACTGAAGCTTTCTTT	CASSEFPENTEAFF
.	TRBV6-1	.	TRBJ1-6	TGTGCCAGCAGTGAAGCTTGGGGCCTTTCACCCCTCCACTTT	CASSEAWGLSPLHF
.	TRBV2	.	TRBJ2-1	TGTGCCAGCAGTGAAGGGGGCAACAATGAGCAGTTCTTC	CASSEGGNNEQFF
.	TRBV18	.	TRBJ1-2	TGTGCCAGCTCACCACCGGCCGGGGACATTAGGGTCTATGGCTACACCTTC	CASSPPAGDIRVYGYTF
.	TRBV7-9	.	TRBJ2-3	TGTGCCAGCAGCTTACTTTCCAGCGCAGGAGATACGCAGTATTTT	CASSLLSSAGDTQYF
.	TRBV27	once	TRBJ1-4	TGTGCCAGCAGTAGAGAGATTACAACTAATGAAAAACTGTTTTTT	CASSREITTNEKLFF
.	TRBV7-2	.	TRBJ2-1	TGTGCCAGCAGCCCCCAGAGCTCCTACAATGAGCAGTTCTTC	CASSPQSSYNEQFF
.	TRBV9	.	TRBJ2-1	TGTGCCAGCAGCGTAGGGAGTGGGTCCTACAATGAGCAGTTCTTC	CASSVGSGSYNEQFF
.	TRBV19	.	TRBJ1-2	TGTGCCAGTAGTATAGATCGTGGGACGCGAAACGGCTACACCTTC	CASSIDRGTRNGYTF
TRBD1	TRBV5-1	.	TRBJ2-2	TGCGCCAGCAGCTTGGAGGGGGCCACCGGGGAGCTGTTTTTT	CASSLEGATGELFF
.	TRBV5-8	.	TRBJ1-1	TGTGCCAGCAGCTTGGGCAGAACAGGGTCATTCACTGAAGCTTTCTTT	CASSLGRTGSFTEAFF